The sequence of this TCR beta chain was determined in a study of blood T cell repertoires in COVID-19 (TCRdb year 2020). Describing the broader study: Samples from collaborators originated in the United States, Italy and Spain and spanned both the acute and convalescent phases of COVID-19. The material from the prospective study consisted of cDNA or gDNA derived from T cells, B-cell-depleted T cells, or PBMCs. The repertoires were released in a freely available public database intended as a resource for research on the immune response to SARS-CoV-2. The dataset comprised deeply sampled blood TCRbeta repertoires from subjects exposed to, actively infected with, or recovered from COVID-19. Where available, HLA class I and class II types were taken from metadata supplied by the sample provider and were not determined by assay-based typing. The samples were drawn from the first 160 participants of the ongoing ImmuneRACE study and from over 950 subjects provided by 6 global collaborators. The sample metadata nearly always contained a de-identified subject ID, COVID-19 status, age in years and sex. Study-level results and caveats: The quantity of clinical and demographic metadata differed by source and by participant and was supplied without curation.

TCRbeta CDR3 regions were amplified from genomic DNA by means of the immunoSEQ Assay, a bias-controlled multiplex PCR. Per the original workflow: Nucleated cell counts per sample were estimated from amplification of reference gene primers within the assay. To quantify the absolute abundance of each unique TCRbeta CDR3 rearrangement, sequence reads were collapsed and filtered. For each sample, productive Simpson clonality was calculated as the square root of Simpson's diversity index over productive rearrangements. The table was pulled from immuneACCESS by TCRdb, which kept in-frame rearrangements only. Such tables lose some clones; where checked, under half of the loss comes from unresolved V genes, and the rest has no known cause. V and J calls and clone size are those listed in that table; D and trimming were worked out from the DNA. The sample table shows about 95,000 clones, and 81% are seen once. The top ten clonotypes cover around 4.8% of the sample.

One collaborating source in Seattle enrolled patients while the patients were actively infected and followed the patients over time throughout the course of disease. Each collaborating institution followed its own protocols to collect whole blood in K2EDTA tubes. For TCRbeta analysis, collaborators shipped samples in one of three forms: frozen whole blood, isolated PBMCs, or DNA extracted from either of those sample types. As to this clone: What this receptor recognizes is not known. Base qualities are not at hand, and no much larger clone is one base apart.

This sequence was found in a man aged 80 or over with COVID-19, enrolled during active disease. The sequencing input was peripheral blood.

The nucleotides are TGTGCCAGCAGGGGAGCCGGGACAGGGCAGTATTTT. The resulting protein is CASRGAGTGQYF. The chain joins TRBV12-3 or TRBV12-4 to TRBJ2-3, and 8 bases in between align with TRBD1. CDR3 length: 12 amino acids, cysteine to phenylalanine. Only CDR3 DNA is held: 36 bases, read in frame from base 1. V trim: 6 bases; J trim: 11 bases; unmatched bases: 7.